Here is one TCR beta chain with its context. The data belong to a study of T cell changes during pregnancy in multiple sclerosis. Sequenced by immunoSEQ multiplex PCR; TCRdb stores in-frame clones only, minus some. The data hold 57,000 or so clones, with less than 95% observed a single time. V lost 3 bases, J lost 5 bases, and 7 bases stayed unmatched. The CDR3 runs to 15 residues. Germline V gene sequence: CDR1 LNHDA, CDR2 SQIVND (reference sequence). The clonotype originates from a female donor in good health, enrolled as a control in a pregnancy study. Sequenced material: peripheral blood, taken in the third trimester of pregnancy. The V call is TRBV19, the J call TRBJ2-7, with 10 bases matching TRBD2. CDR3 region: CASSMKREGGHEQYF. CDR3 DNA sequence: TGTGCCAGTAGTATGAAGCGGGAGGGCGGCCACGAGCAGTACTTC. The full variable domain, rest sourced from reference TRBV19 and TRBJ2-7, is DGGITQSPKYLFRKEGQNVTLSCEQNLNHDAMYWYRQDPGQGLRLIYYSQIVNDFQKGDIAEGYSVSREKKESFPLTVTSAQKNPTAFYLCASSMKREGGHEQYFGPGTRLTVT.